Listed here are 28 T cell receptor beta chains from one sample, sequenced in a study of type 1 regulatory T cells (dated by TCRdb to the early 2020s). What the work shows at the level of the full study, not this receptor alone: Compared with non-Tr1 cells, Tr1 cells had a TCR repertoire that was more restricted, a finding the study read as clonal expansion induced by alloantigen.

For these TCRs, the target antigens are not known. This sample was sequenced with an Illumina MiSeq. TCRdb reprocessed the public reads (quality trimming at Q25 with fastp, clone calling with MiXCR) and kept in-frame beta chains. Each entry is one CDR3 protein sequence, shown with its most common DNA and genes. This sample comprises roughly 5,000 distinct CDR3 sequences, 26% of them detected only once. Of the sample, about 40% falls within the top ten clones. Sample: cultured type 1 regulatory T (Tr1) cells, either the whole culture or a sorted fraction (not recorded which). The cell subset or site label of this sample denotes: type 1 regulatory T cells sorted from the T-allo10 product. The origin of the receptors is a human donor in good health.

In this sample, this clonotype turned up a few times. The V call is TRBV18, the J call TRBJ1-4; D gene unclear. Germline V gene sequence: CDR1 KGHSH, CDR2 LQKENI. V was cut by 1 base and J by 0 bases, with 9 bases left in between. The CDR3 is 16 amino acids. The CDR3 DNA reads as TGTGCCAGCTCACCACGGAACAGCGCAACTAATGAAAAACTGTTTTTT. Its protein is CASSPRNSATNEKLFF.

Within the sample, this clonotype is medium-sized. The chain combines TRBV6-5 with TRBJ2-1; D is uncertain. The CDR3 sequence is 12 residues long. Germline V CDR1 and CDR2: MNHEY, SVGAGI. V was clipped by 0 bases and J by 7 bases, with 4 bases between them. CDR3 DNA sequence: TGTGCCAGCAGTTACTCGACGAATGAGCAGTTCTTC. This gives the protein CASSYSTNEQFF.

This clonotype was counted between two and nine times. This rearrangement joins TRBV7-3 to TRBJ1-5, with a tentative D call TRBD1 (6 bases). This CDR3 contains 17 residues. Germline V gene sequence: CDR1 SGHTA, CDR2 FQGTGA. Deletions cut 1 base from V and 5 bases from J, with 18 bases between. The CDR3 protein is CASSLIRDTAGYQPQHF. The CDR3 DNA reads TGTGCCAGCAGCTTAATTAGGGACACCGCGGGGTATCAGCCCCAGCATTTT.

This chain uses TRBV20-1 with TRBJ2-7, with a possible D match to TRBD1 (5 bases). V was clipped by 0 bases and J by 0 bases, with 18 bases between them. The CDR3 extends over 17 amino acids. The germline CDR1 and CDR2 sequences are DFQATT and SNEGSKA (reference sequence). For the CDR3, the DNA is TGCAGTGCTAGAGATCCTGGGTGGGGCCCCCTCTCCTACGAGCAGTACTTC. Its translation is CSARDPGWGPLSYEQYF.

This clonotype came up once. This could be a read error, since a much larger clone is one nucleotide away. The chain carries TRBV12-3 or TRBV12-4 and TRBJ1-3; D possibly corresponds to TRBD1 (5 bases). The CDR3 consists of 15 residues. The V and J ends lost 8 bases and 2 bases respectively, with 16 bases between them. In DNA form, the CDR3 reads TGTGCCAGCTTCTTGGGGGTGGTTCCTGGAAACACCATATATTTT. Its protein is CASFLGVVPGNTIYF.

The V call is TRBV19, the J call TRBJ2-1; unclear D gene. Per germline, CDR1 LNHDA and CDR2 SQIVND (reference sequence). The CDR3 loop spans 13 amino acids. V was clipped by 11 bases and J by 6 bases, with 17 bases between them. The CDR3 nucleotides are TGTGCCGCGGTGGCTACCGCAGGCAATGAGCAGTTCTTC. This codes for CAAVATAGNEQFF.

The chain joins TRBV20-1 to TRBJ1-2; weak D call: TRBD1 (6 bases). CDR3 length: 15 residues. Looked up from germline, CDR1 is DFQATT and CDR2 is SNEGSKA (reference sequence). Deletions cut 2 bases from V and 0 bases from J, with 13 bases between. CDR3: CSARRTGTSNYGYTF. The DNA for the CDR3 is TGCAGTGCTAGACGGACCGGGACATCTAACTATGGCTACACCTTC.

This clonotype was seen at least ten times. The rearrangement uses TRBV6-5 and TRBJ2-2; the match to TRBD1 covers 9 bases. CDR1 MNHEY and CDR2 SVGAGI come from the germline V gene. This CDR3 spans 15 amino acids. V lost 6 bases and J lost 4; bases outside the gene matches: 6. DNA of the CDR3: TGTGCCAGCAGCCGACAGGGGGTAGTCACCGGGGAGCTGTTTTTT. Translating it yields CASSRQGVVTGELFF.

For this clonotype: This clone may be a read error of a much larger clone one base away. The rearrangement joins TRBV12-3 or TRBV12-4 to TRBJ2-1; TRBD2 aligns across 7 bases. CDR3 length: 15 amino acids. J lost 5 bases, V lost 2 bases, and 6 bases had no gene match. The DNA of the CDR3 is TGTGCCAGCAGTTTACTAGCGGAGCCTAACAATGAGCAGTTCTTC. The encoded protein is CASSLLAEPNNEQFF.

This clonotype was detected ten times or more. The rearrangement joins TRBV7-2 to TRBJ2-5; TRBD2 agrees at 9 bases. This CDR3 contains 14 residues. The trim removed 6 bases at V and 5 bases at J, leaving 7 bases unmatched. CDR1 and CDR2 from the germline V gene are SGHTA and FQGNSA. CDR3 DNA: TGTGCCAGCAGTCGCGGGGGGGCCGGTGAGACCCAGTACTTC. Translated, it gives CASSRGGAGETQYF.

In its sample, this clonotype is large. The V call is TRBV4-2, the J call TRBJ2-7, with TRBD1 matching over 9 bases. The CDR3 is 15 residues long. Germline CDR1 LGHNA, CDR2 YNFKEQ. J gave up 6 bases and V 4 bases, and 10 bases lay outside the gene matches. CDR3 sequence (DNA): TGTGCCAGCAGCCGACCGGGACAGGGTAGGGGCGAGCAGTACTTC. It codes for CASSRPGQGRGEQYF.

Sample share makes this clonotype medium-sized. The CDR3 protein is CASSSKGLAGAFEQYF. CDR3 sequence (DNA): TGTGCCAGCAGCTCTAAGGGACTAGCGGGGGCGTTTGAGCAGTACTTC. V usage is TRBV11-2 and J usage is TRBJ2-7; 14 bases agree with TRBD2. Germline V gene data show CDR1 as SGHAT and CDR2 as FQNNGV. The CDR3 runs to 16 residues. V lost 4 bases, J lost 7 bases, and 9 bases stayed unmatched.

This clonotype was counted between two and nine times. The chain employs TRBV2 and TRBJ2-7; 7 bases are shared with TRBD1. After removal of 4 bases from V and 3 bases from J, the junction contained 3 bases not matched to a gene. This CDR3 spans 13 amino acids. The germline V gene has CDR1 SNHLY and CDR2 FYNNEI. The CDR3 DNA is TGTGCCAGCAGTGTAGCAGGGGGCTACGAGCAGTACTTC. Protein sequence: CASSVAGGYEQYF.

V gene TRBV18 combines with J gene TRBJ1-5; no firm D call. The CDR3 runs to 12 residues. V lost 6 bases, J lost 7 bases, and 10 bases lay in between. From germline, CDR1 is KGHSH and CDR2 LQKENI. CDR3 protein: CASSGSGQPQHF. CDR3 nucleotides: TGTGCCAGCTCCGGTTCTGGGCAGCCCCAGCATTTT.

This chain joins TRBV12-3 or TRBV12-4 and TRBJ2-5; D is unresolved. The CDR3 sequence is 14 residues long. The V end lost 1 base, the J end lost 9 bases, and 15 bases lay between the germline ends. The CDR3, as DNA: TGTGCCAGCAGTTTAGGGATGGTCACCTTGCCCCAGTACTTC. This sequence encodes CASSLGMVTLPQYF.

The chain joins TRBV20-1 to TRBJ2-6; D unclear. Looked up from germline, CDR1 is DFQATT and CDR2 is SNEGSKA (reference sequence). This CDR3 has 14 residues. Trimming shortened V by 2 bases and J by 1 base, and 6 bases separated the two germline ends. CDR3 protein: CSARQASGANVLTF. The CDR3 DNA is TGCAGTGCTAGACAGGCGTCTGGGGCCAACGTCCTGACTTTC.

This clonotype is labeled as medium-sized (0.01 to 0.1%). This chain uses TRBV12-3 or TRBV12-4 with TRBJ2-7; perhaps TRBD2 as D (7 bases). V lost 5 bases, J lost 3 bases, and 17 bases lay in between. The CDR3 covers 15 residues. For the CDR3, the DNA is TGTGCCAGCAGTCCCAGTGGGGGGGCAGTCTACGAGCAGTACTTC. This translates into CASSPSGGAVYEQYF.

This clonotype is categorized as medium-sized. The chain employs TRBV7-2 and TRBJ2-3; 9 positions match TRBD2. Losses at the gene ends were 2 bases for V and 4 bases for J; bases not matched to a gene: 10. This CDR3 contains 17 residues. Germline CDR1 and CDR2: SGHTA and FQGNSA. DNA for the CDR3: TGTGCCAGCAGCTTAACCCTAGGAGTAGCGGGGGCAGATACGCAGTATTTT. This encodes CASSLTLGVAGADTQYF.

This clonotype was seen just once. CDR3 nucleotide sequence: TGCAGTGCTAGATACCTTGTCGGCACTGAAGCTTTCTTT. Its protein product is CSARYLVGTEAFF. The chain couples TRBV20-1 to TRBJ1-1, with D unclear. V lost 2 bases to trimming and J lost 4 bases, with 11 bases between them. The CDR3 length is 13 residues. Germline V gives CDR1 DFQATT, CDR2 SNEGSKA (reference sequence).

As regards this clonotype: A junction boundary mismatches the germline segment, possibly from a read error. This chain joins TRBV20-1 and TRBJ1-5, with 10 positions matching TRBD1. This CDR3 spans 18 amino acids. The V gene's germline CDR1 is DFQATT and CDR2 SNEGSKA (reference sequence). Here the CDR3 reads CGARDRDRGILGNQPQHF. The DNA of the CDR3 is TGCGGTGCTAGAGATCGGGACAGGGGAATTTTGGGCAATCAGCCCCAGCATTTT.

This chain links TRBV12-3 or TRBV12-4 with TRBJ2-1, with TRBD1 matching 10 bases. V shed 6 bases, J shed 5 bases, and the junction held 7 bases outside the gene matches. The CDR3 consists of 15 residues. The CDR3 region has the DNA TGTGCCAGCAGCCAGGGACAGGGGTTGAACAATGAGCAGTTCTTC. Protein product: CASSQGQGLNNEQFF.

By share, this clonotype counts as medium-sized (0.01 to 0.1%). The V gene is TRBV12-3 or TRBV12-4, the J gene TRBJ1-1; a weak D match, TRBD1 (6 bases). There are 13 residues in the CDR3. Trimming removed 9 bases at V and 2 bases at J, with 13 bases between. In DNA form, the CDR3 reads TGTGCCAGTACGACAGGTTTAAACACTGAAGCTTTCTTT. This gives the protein CASTTGLNTEAFF.

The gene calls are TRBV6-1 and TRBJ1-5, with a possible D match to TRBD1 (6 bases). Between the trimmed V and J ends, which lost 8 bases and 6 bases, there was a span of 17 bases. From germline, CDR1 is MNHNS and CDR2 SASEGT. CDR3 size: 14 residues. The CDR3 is CASAPPGGGQPQHF. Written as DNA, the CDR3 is TGTGCCAGCGCCCCCCCTGGAGGGGGTCAGCCCCAGCATTTT.

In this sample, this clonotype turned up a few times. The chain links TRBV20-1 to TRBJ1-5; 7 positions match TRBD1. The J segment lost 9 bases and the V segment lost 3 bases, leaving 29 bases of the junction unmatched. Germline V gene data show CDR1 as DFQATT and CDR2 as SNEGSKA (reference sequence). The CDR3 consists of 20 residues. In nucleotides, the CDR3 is TGCAGTGCTAGTCCAATGGCGGGACAGACATCCCTGGGTTTCGATTGGCCCCAGCATTTT. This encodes CSASPMAGQTSLGFDWPQHF.

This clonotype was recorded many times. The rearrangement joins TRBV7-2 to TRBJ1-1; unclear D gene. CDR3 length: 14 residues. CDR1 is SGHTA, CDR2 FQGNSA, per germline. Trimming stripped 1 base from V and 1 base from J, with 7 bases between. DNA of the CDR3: TGTGCCAGCAGCTTAGTGGCGGCGAACACTGAAGCTTTCTTT. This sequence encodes CASSLVAANTEAFF.

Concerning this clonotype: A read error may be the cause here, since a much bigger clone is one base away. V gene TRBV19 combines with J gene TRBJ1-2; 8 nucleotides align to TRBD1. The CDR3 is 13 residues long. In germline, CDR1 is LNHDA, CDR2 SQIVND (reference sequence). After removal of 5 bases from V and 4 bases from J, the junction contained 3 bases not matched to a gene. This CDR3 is CASSPQGGYGYTF. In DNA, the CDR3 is TGTGCCAGTAGTCCACAGGGGGGCTATGGCTACACCTTC.

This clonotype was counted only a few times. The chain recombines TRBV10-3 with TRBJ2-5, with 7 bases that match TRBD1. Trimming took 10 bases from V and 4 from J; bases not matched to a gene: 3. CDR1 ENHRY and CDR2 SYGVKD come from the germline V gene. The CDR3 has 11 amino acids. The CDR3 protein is CATGTVETQYF. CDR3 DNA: TGTGCCACCGGGACAGTAGAGACCCAGTACTTC.

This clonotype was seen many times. CDR3 DNA sequence: TGTGCCAGCAGCGTTAGCGGGGGGGCTCTCAACAATGAGCAGTTCTTC. It codes for CASSVSGGALNNEQFF. V and J are TRBV9 and TRBJ2-1; 11 nucleotides match TRBD2. Germline assignment: CDR1 SGDLS and CDR2 YYNGEE. Trimming removed 2 bases from V and 5 bases from J; junction bases left unmatched: 6. There are 16 residues in the CDR3. The variable domain in full, completed from reference TRBV9 and TRBJ2-1, reads DSGVTQTPKHLITATGQRVTLRCSPRSGDLSVYWYQQSLDQGLQFLIQYYNGEERAKGNILERFSAQQFPDLHSELNLSSLELGDSALYFCASSVSGGALNNEQFFGPGTRLTVL.